These 8 T cell receptor beta chains originate from one sample sequenced in a study of T cells after yellow fever vaccination. From the 5' RACE reads, TCRdb called clonotypes with MiXCR, one entry per CDR3 protein. The sample lists some 350,000 distinct CDR3 sequences; 9.5% to 13% were seen once. Sequencing was performed on PBMCs, taken on the day of the first yellow fever vaccination. The receptors were sampled from a man younger than 30 who received the YFV17D yellow fever vaccine.

This chain joins TRBV9 and TRBJ2-1; TRBD2 matches at 8 bases. The CDR3 extends over 15 amino acids. Germline V gene data show CDR1 as SGDLS and CDR2 as YYNGEE. Trimming cost V 0 bases and J 9 bases; bases outside gene matches: 8. For the CDR3, the DNA is TGTGCCAGCAGCGTAGAAGCCGGGGGGGCCTTTGAGCAGTTCTTC. Its protein product is CASSVEAGGAFEQFF.

V usage is TRBV18 and J usage is TRBJ2-7, with TRBD1 identical over 7 bases. CDR1 and CDR2 (germline): KGHSH, LQKENI. This CDR3 has 14 residues. The V segment lost 6 bases and the J segment 2 bases; nucleotides outside the gene matches: 7. The chain's CDR3 is CASSHRDRPYEQYV. For the CDR3, the DNA is TGTGCCAGCTCCCATCGGGACAGACCCTACGAGCAGTACGTC.

This clonotype came up a few times. This chain links TRBV27 with TRBJ1-2; D call uncertain. Germline-derived CDR1 and CDR2 are MNHEY and SMNVEV (reference sequence). V was shortened by 6 bases and J by 5 bases, with 10 bases between the two germline ends. CDR3 length: 12 amino acids. The CDR3 loop is CASSGGLYGYTF. Written as DNA, the CDR3 is TGTGCCAGCAGCGGAGGATTATATGGCTACACCTTC.

This chain uses TRBV2 with TRBJ2-5; D not certain. The CDR3 totals 14 residues. Germline-derived CDR1 and CDR2 are SNHLY and FYNNEI. V was shortened by 8 bases and J by 2 bases, with 15 bases between the two germline ends. In DNA, the CDR3 is TGTGCCAGCCTCTTAGACACCTATCAAGAGACCCAGTACTTC. Its protein product is CASLLDTYQETQYF.

This clonotype was observed a handful of times. The chain couples TRBV7-2 to TRBJ1-2; 8 bases are a match to TRBD1. The CDR3 has 15 amino acids. From germline, CDR1 is SGHTA and CDR2 FQGNSA. J gave up 2 bases and V 5 bases, and 7 bases lay outside the gene matches. The CDR3 DNA reads TGTGCCAGCAGCACCCGGACAGGGACAAACTATGGCTACACCTTC. Residues: CASSTRTGTNYGYTF. The variable domain in full, with the rest retrieved from reference TRBV7-2 and TRBJ1-2, is GAGVSQSPSNKVTEKGKDVELRCDPISGHTALYWYRQSLGQGLEFLIYFQGNSAPDKSGLPSDRFSAERTGGSVSTLTIQRTQQEDSAVYLCASSTRTGTNYGYTFGSGTRLTVV.

The chain combines TRBV4-1 with TRBJ2-3; 11 bases align to TRBD2. V gave up 6 bases and J gave up 2 bases; unmatched junction bases: 4. CDR3 length equals 15 residues. Germline-derived CDR1 and CDR2 are MGHRA and YSYEKL. CDR3 coding DNA: TGCGCCAGCAGGATAGCGGGGGGGATCACAGATACGCAGTATTTT. This gives the protein CASRIAGGITDTQYF.

This clonotype was picked up a small number of times. This sequence joins TRBV20-1 and TRBJ1-1; D remains ambiguous. The CDR3 runs to 10 residues. V lost 6 bases, J lost 8 bases, and 10 bases lay in between. Looked up from germline, CDR1 is DFQATT and CDR2 is SNEGSKA (reference sequence). The CDR3 loop reads CSAHFGEAFF. The CDR3 coding sequence is TGCAGTGCGCACTTCGGAGAAGCTTTCTTT.

This clonotype was seen only a few times. The chain links TRBV6-1 to TRBJ1-3, with D perhaps TRBD1 (6 bases). The V gene's germline CDR1 is MNHNS and CDR2 SASEGT. The V gene lost 8 bases and the J gene lost 8 bases, with 19 bases spanning the gap. The CDR3 is made up of 14 amino acids. The CDR3 region is CASQKAGHRYTIYF. CDR3 coding DNA: TGTGCCAGCCAAAAGGCGGGACACCGATACACCATATATTTT.